One sample yielded the 15 T cell receptor beta chains listed below, sequenced in a study of T cell clusters in autoimmune cytopenias. TRB amplification used approximately 250 ng of peripheral blood genomic DNA. TRB rearrangements were amplified by touch-down multiplex PCR with mixed TRB-A/B primers. TCRdb reanalyzed the multiplex PCR reads and collapses them to one entry per CDR3 protein, without DNA. The repertoire table contains about 2,700 distinct CDR3 sequences. The specimen was peripheral blood. Every receptor here comes from a human donor with an autoimmune cytopenia, with autoimmune hepatitis or in good health (not recorded which).

Measured by frequency, this clonotype is medium-sized (0.01 to 0.1%). This CDR3 reads CASSYSSTGGKTEAFF. The chain couples TRBV6-5 to TRBJ1-1; TCRdb picks TRBD1, but there is no DNA to check that call. The CDR3 extends over 16 amino acids. From germline, CDR1 is MNHEY and CDR2 SVGAGI.

The chain joins TRBV11-2 to TRBJ2-1; with no DNA, the TCRdb D assignment of TRBD2 cannot be verified. This CDR3 region has 16 residues. CDR1 SGHAT and CDR2 FQNNGV come from the germline V gene. This CDR3 is CASSLGDWSSYNEQFF.

This clonotype is classed as medium-sized by frequency. This chain links TRBV11-2 with TRBJ2-3; as DNA is missing, the TRBD1 call by TCRdb cannot be tested. The CDR3 has 13 amino acids. CDR1 and CDR2 (germline): SGHAT, FQNNGV. CDR3 amino acids: CASSPVGRDTQYF.

Its frequency marks this clonotype as medium-sized (0.01 to 0.1%). The gene calls are TRBV27 and TRBJ1-6. Germline V CDR1 and CDR2: MNHEY, SMNVEV (reference sequence). The CDR3 is 13 residues long. CDR3 residues: CASSFQIASPLHF.

According to its frequency, this clonotype is medium-sized. J is TRBJ2-1 and V is TRBV7-9. This CDR3 has 15 residues. Per germline, CDR1 SEHNR and CDR2 FQNEAQ (reference sequence). The CDR3 loop reads CASSLDRGTYNEQFF.

In terms of frequency, this clonotype is medium-sized. The chain is built from TRBV19 and TRBJ2-1. In germline, CDR1 is LNHDA, CDR2 SQIVND (reference sequence). The CDR3 is 14 residues long. The CDR3 reads CASNPGSSYNEQFF.

This clonotype is called medium-sized based on its frequency. CDR3 in amino acids: CAWSYAGNSYEQYF. The V and J genes are TRBV30 and TRBJ2-7; TCRdb names TRBD2, which stays unverified in the absence of DNA. CDR3 length equals 14 residues. Looked up from germline, CDR1 is GTSNPN and CDR2 is SVGIG (reference sequence). Full variable domain (missing parts from reference TRBV30 and TRBJ2-7): SQTIHQWPATLVQPVGSPLSLECTVEGTSNPNLYWYRQAAGRGLQLLFYSVGIGQISSEVPQNLSASRPQDRQFILSSKKLLLSDSGFYLCAWSYAGNSYEQYFGPGTRLTVT.

This clonotype is medium-sized by frequency. The chain couples TRBV28 to TRBJ2-5; TCRdb outputs TRBD2, but without DNA this stays unchecked. CDR3 length: 16 residues. Germline V CDR1 and CDR2: MDHEN, SYDVKM. The CDR3 reads CASSFLSGRAVETQYF.

This chain links TRBV12-3 or TRBV12-4 with TRBJ1-2; no DNA is available, so the TRBD1 call from TCRdb remains unchecked. CDR3 size: 15 residues. This CDR3 is CASSLIPGVNYGYTF.

Considering frequency, this clonotype is medium-sized. This CDR3 reads CASSLELDRGEAFF. The gene calls are TRBV11-2 and TRBJ1-1; as DNA is missing, the TRBD1 call by TCRdb cannot be tested. This CDR3 spans 14 amino acids. Germline loops: CDR1 SGHAT, CDR2 FQNNGV. The full variable domain, rest sourced from reference TRBV11-2 and TRBJ1-1, is EAGVAQSPRYKIIEKRQSVAFWCNPISGHATLYWYQQILGQGPKLLIQFQNNGVVDDSQLPKDRFSAERLKGVDSTLKIQPAKLEDSAVYLCASSLELDRGEAFFGQGTRLTVV.

The rearrangement links TRBV7-6 to TRBJ2-5; TCRdb lists TRBD1, though no DNA is available to test this call. The germline V gene encodes CDR1 SGHVS and CDR2 FNYEAQ. The CDR3 is 19 amino acids. CDR3 protein: CASSSRDLQDMEYQETQYF. The entire variable domain, with the rest obtained from reference TRBV7-6 and TRBJ2-5, is as follows: GAGVSQSPRYKVTKRGQDVALRCDPISGHVSLYWYRQALGQGPEFLTYFNYEAQQDKSGLPNDRFSAERPEGSISTLTIQRTEQRDSAMYRCASSSRDLQDMEYQETQYFGPGTRLLVL.

This clonotype registers medium-sized by frequency. The chain recombines TRBV6-6 with TRBJ2-7; the TCRdb call, TRBD2, lacks DNA for checking. CDR3 size: 13 residues. The V gene's germline CDR1 is MNHNY and CDR2 SVGAGI (reference sequence). CDR3 sequence: CASSIGTDYEQYF.

By frequency, this clonotype registers medium-sized (0.01 to 0.1%). The V and J genes are TRBV6-5 and TRBJ1-1. The CDR3 loop spans 17 amino acids. Germline CDR1 reads MNHEY; CDR2 reads SVGAGI. The CDR3 reads CASSYLSRAGSNTEAFF.

Considering frequency, this clonotype is medium-sized. The rearrangement uses TRBV11-2 and TRBJ2-3; TCRdb calls TRBD1, which cannot be checked without DNA. The CDR3 sequence is 18 residues long. In germline, CDR1 is SGHAT, CDR2 FQNNGV. The chain's CDR3 is CASSIGRSGTGREHTQYF. Filled out from reference TRBV11-2 and TRBJ2-3, the complete variable domain reads EAGVAQSPRYKIIEKRQSVAFWCNPISGHATLYWYQQILGQGPKLLIQFQNNGVVDDSQLPKDRFSAERLKGVDSTLKIQPAKLEDSAVYLCASSIGRSGTGREHTQYFGPGTRLTVL.

The chain uses TRBV5-1 and TRBJ2-5; TCRdb gives TRBD1 as the D gene, but with no DNA this cannot be confirmed. Germline lookup yields CDR1 SGHRS and CDR2 YFSETQ. The CDR3 length is 15 residues. The CDR3 here is CASSNGFAGVETQYF.